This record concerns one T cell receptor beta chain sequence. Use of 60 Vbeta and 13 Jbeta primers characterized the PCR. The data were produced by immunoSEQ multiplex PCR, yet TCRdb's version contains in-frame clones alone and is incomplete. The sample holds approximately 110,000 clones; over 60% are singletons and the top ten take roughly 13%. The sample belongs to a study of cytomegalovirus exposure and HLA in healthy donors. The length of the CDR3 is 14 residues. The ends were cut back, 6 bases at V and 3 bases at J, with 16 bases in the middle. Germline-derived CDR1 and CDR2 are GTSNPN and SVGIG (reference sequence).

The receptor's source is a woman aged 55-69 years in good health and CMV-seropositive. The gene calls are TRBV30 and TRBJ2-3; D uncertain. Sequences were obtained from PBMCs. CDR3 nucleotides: TGTGCCTGCGGTGCCTCTGCCGTAACAGATACGCAGTATTTT. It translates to CACGASAVTDTQYF.